This TCR beta chain emerged from a study of blood T cells in healthy people across ages. A J-beta primer mix and a sample-barcoded 5' primer were used in a second PCR of about 7 to 11 cycles. TCRdb reprocessed the 5' RACE reads via MiXCR and lists one record per CDR3 protein. The sample holds 600,000 to 850,000 distinct CDR3 sequences, approximately 25% seen once. The CDR3 spans 14 residues. J was trimmed by 14 bases and V by 1 base; bases with no gene match: 6. The germline gives CDR1 SGDLS, CDR2 YYNGEE. Study-level results: In long-lived donors, naive CD4+ cell counts and diversity exceeded those of aged donors.

There are a few counts of this clonotype. What it binds is not known. This sample was also put to use in a study of T cells of mothers and their children. That publication notes: The second PCR used the M1S primer, and this primer added sample barcodes and 2-4 random nucleotides.

Sequences were obtained from blood. This receptor was taken from a boy aged 5 to 17 in good health. This chain joins TRBV9 and TRBJ2-2, with 12 bases identical to TRBD1. CDR3 nucleotides: TGTGCCAGCAGCGTATTCCCGGGGACAGGGGGCCTGTTTTTT. Its translation: CASSVFPGTGGLFF.